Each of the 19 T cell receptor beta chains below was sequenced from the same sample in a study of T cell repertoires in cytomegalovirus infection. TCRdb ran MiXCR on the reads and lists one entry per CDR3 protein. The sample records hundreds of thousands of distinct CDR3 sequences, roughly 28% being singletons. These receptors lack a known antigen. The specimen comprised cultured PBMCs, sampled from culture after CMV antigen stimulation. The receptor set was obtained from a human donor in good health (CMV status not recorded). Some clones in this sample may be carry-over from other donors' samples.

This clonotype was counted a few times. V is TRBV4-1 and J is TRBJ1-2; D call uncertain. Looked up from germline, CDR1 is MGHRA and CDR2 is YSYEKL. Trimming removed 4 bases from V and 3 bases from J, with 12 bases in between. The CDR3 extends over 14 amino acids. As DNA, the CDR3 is TGCGCCAGCAGCCCCGGACCGTTTGACTATGGCTACACCTTC. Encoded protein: CASSPGPFDYGYTF.

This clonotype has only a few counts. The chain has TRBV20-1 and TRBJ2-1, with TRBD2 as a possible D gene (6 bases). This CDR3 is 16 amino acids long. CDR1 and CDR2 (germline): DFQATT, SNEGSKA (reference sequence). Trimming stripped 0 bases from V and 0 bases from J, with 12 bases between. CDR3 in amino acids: CSARDSERVSYNEQFF. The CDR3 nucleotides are TGCAGTGCTAGAGATTCGGAGCGGGTCTCCTACAATGAGCAGTTCTTC.

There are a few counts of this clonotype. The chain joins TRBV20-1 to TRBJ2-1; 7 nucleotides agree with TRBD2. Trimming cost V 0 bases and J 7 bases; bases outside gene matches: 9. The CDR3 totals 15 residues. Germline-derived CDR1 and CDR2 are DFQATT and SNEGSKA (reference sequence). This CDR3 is CSARDVSGAGNEQFF. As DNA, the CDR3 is TGCAGTGCTAGAGATGTAAGTGGAGCGGGGAATGAGCAGTTCTTC.

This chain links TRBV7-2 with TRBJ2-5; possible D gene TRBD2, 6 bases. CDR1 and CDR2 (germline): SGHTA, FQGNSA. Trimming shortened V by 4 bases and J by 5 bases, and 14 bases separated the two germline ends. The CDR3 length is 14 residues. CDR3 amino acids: CASSSLRGGETQYF. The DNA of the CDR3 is TGTGCCAGCAGCTCGTTGCGGGGTGGGGAGACCCAGTACTTC.

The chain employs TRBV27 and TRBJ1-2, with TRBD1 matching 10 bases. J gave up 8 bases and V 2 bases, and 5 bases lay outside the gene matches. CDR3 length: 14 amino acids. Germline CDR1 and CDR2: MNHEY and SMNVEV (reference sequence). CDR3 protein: CASSLAPGQGGYTF. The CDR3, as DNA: TGTGCCAGCAGTTTAGCCCCGGGACAGGGGGGCTACACCTTC.

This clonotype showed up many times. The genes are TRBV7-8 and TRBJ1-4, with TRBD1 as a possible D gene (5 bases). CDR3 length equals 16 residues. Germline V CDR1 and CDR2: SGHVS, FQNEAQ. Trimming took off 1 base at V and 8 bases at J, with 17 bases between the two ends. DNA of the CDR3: TGTGCCAGCAGCTTAGGTCTCCGGGGTAGGGGAGAAAAACTGTTTTTT. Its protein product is CASSLGLRGRGEKLFF.

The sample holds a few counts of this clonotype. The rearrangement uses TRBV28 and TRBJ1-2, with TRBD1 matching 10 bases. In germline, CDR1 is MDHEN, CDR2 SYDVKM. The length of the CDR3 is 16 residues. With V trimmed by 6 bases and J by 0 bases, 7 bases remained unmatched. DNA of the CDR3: TGTGCCAGCAGCCTTCCGGGACAGGGGACTAACTATGGCTACACCTTC. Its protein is CASSLPGQGTNYGYTF.

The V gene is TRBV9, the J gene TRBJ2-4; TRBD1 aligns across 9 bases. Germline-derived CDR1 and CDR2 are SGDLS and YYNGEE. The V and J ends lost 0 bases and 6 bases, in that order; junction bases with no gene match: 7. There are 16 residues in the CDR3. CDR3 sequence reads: CASSVAGTGFSNIQYF. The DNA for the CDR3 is TGTGCCAGCAGCGTAGCGGGGACAGGGTTCTCAAACATTCAGTACTTC.

The CDR3 nucleotides read TGTGCCAGCAGTTTCGTAAGAGAAGCGGCAACCTCCTACAATGAGCAGTTCTTC. This codes for CASSFVREAATSYNEQFF. The chain has TRBV12-3 or TRBV12-4 and TRBJ2-1; D might be TRBD2 (5 bases). Deletions cut 3 bases from V and 0 bases from J, with 18 bases between. The length of the CDR3 is 18 residues.

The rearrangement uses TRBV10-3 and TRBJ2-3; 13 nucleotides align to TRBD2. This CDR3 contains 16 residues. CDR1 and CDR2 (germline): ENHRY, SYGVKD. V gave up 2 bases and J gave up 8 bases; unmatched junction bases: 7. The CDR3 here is CAISEGTSGVEGTQYF. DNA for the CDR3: TGTGCCATCAGTGAGGGGACTAGCGGGGTAGAGGGTACGCAGTATTTT.

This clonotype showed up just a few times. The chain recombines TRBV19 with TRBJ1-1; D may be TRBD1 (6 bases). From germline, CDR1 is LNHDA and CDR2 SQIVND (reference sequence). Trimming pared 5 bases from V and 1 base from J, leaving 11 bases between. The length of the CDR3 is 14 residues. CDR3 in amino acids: CASSSFRGNTEAFF. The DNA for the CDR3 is TGTGCCAGTAGTTCTTTCAGGGGGAACACTGAAGCTTTCTTT.

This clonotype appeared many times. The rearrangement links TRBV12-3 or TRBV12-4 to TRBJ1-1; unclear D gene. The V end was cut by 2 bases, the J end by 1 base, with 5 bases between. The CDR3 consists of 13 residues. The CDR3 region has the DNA TGTGCCAGCAGTTTACGACAGAACACTGAAGCTTTCTTT. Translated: CASSLRQNTEAFF.

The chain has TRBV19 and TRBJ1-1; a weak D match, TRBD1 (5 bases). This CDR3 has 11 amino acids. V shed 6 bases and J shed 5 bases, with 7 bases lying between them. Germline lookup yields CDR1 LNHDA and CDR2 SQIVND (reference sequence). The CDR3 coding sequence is TGTGCCAGTAGAGGGGCAACTGAAGCTTTCTTT. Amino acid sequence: CASRGATEAFF. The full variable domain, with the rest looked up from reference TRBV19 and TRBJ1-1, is DGGITQSPKYLFRKEGQNVTLSCEQNLNHDAMYWYRQDPGQGLRLIYYSQIVNDFQKGDIAEGYSVSREKKESFPLTVTSAQKNPTAFYLCASRGATEAFFGQGTRLTVV.

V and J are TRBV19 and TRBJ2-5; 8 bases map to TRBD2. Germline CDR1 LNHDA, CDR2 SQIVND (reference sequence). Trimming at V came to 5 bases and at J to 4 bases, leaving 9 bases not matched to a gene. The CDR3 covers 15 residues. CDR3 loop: CASSLQRGRGETQYF. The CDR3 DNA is TGTGCCAGTAGTCTCCAGCGGGGGCGGGGAGAGACCCAGTACTTC.

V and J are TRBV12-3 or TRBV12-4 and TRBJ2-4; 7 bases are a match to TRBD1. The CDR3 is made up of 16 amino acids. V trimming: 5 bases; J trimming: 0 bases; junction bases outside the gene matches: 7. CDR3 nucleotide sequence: TGTGCCAGCAGTCACAGGGGCAAACTAGCCAAAAACATTCAGTACTTC. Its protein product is CASSHRGKLAKNIQYF.

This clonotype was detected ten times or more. The CDR3 is CASSQYQETQYF. The CDR3 region has the DNA TGTGCCAGCAGCCAGTACCAAGAGACCCAGTACTTC. The chain joins TRBV7-2 to TRBJ2-5; D is unresolved. V lost 5 bases to trimming and J lost 0 bases, with 4 bases between them. The CDR3 totals 12 residues. Germline V CDR1 and CDR2: SGHTA, FQGNSA.

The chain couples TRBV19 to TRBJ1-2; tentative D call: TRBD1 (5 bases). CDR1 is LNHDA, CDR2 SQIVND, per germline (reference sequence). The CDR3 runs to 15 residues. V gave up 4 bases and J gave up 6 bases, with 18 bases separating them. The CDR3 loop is CASSKTPQGFHGYTF. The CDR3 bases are TGTGCCAGTAGTAAGACCCCCCAGGGTTTTCATGGCTACACCTTC.

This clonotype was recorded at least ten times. The CDR3 sequence: CASSLGRGQGTDTQYF. As DNA, the CDR3 is TGTGCCAGCAGCTTAGGAAGGGGACAGGGTACAGATACGCAGTATTTT. The chain employs TRBV7-6 and TRBJ2-3, with 9 bases identical to TRBD1. Germline loops: CDR1 SGHVS, CDR2 FNYEAQ. CDR3 length: 16 residues. The ends lost 1 base at V and 3 bases at J; junction bases unmatched: 5.

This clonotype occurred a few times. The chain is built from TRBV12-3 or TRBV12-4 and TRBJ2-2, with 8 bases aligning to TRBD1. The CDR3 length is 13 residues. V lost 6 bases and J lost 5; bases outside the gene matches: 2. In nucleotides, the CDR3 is TGTGCCAGCAGGGACAGGGAAACCGGGGAGCTGTTTTTT. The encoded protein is CASRDRETGELFF.